This T cell receptor beta chain stems from a study of T cells after yellow fever vaccination. Conversion of TCR transcripts into cDNA relied on 5'RACE template switching, which added a universal primer site and UMIs. TCRdb passed the 5' RACE reads through MiXCR, listing each CDR3 protein once. The sample carries 360,000 or so distinct CDR3 sequences, roughly 10% recorded once. This clonotype was seen more than once but under ten times. Its cognate antigen is unknown. The study, taken as a whole, reports: Just a small share of clonotypes turned up in the CD4 compartment as well as the CD8 compartment. Post-booster samples contained most primary-vaccination clones (approximately 96% CD4, about 90% CD8).

This specimen consisted of PBMCs, obtained on the day of the first yellow fever vaccination. The sequence was collected from a young man who received the YFV17D yellow fever vaccine.

CDR3 coding DNA: TGTGCCAGCAGTCCCAGGGCAGGGAGCACTGAAGCTTTCTTT. It yields the protein CASSPRAGSTEAFF. The chain combines TRBV27 with TRBJ1-1, with a weak D call TRBD1 (5 bases). Germline V gene data show CDR1 as MNHEY and CDR2 as SMNVEV (reference sequence). V was shortened by 5 bases and J by 4 bases, with 14 bases between the two germline ends. The CDR3 sequence is 14 residues long.